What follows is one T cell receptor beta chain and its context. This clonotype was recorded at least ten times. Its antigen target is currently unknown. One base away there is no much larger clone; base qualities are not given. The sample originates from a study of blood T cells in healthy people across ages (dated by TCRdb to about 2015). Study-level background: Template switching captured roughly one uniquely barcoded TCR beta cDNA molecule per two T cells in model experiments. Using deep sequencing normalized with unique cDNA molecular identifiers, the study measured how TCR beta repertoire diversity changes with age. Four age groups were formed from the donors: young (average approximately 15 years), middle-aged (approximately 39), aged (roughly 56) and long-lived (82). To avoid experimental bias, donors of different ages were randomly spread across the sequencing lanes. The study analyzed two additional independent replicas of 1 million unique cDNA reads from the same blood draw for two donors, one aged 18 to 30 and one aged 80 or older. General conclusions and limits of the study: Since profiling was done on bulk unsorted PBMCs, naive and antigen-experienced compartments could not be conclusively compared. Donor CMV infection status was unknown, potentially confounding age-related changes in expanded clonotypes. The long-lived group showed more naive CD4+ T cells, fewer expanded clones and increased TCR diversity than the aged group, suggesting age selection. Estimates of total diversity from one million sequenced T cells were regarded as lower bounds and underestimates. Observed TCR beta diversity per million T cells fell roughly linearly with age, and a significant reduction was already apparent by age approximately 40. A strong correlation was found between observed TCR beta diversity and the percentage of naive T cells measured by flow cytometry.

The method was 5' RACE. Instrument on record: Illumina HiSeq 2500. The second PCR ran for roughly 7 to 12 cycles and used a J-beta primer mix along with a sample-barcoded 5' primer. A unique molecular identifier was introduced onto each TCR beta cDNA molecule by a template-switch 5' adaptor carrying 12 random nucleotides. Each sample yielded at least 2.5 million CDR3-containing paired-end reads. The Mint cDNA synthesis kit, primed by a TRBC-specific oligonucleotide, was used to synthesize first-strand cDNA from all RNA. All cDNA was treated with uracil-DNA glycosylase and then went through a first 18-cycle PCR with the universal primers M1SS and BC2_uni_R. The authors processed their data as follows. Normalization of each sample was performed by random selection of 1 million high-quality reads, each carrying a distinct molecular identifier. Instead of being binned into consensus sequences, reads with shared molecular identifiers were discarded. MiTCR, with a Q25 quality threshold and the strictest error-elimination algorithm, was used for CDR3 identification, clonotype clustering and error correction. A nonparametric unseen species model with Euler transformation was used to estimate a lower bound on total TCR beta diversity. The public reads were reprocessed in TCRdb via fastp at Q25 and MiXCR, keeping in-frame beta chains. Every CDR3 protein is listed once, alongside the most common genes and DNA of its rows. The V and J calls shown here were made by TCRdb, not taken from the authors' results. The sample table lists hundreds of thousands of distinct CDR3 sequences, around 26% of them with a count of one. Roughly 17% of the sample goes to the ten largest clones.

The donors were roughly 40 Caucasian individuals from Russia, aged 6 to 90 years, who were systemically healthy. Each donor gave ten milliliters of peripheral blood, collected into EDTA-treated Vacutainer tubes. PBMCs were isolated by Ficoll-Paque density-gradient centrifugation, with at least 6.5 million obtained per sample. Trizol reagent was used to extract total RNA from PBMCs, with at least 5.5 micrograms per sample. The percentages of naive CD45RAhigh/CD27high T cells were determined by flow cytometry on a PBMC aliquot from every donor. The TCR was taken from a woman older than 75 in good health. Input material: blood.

The CDR3 protein is CASSLLRTGPRRDSYEQYF. The DNA sequence is given as TGTGCCAGCAGCTTGCTCCGGACAGGGCCACGAAGGGACTCCTACGAGCAGTACTTC. This receptor chain uses TRBV5-6 and TRBJ2-7; 8 bases in the junction line up with TRBD1. For this chain, trimming is 1 base at the V end and 0 bases at the J end, and the number of junction bases without a gene match is 15. Based on the germline V gene, the CDR1 and CDR2 sequences are SGHDT and YYEEEE. The CDR3 sequence holds 19 residues, the cysteine and phenylalanine included. Only the CDR3 portion is preserved as DNA: 57 bases, with reading frame beginning at the first base.